This TCR beta chain came from a study of T cell responses to AZD1222 COVID-19 vaccine. Repertoires were generated with immunoSEQ multiplex PCR, while TCRdb's copy carries only in-frame clones and drops some. Among 88,000 or so clones listed, roughly 90% were seen once. Turning to this clone: Its target is unknown.

Whole-study findings and limits: Repertoires were obtained solely post-peak T cell response.

CDR3 length: 13 residues. The ends lost 3 bases at V and 4 bases at J; junction bases unmatched: 3. Germline assignment: CDR1 GTSNPN and CDR2 SVGIG (reference sequence). This chain joins TRBV30 and TRBJ1-1; 9 bases align to TRBD1. The clonotype was recovered from an adult in good health. This specimen was peripheral blood, taken on day 0 of AZD1222 vaccination. Written as DNA, the CDR3 is TGTGCCTGGAGACAGGGGGCGGGCACTGAAGCTTTCTTT. It translates to CAWRQGAGTEAFF.